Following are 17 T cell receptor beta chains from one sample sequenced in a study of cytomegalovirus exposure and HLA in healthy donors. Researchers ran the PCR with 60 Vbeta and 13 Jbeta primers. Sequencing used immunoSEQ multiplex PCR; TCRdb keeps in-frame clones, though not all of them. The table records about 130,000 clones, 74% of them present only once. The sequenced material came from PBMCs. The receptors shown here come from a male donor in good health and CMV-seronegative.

The CDR3 nucleotides are TGTGCCAGCAGCGTATCACAGGATATAGGCTATGGCTACACCTTC. It encodes CASSVSQDIGYGYTF. The chain is built from TRBV5-4 and TRBJ1-2, with TRBD1 as a possible D gene (5 bases). The CDR3 is 15 residues long. The V gene's germline CDR1 is SGHNT and CDR2 YYREEE (reference sequence). The V gene lost 4 bases and the J gene lost 4 bases, with 17 bases spanning the gap.

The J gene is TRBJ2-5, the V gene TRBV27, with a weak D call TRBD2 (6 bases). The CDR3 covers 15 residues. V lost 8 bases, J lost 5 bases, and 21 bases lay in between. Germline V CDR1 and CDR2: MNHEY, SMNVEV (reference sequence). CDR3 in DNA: TGTGCCAGCCACTTATCGGGAGAGCGAGAGGAGACCCAGTACTTC. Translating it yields CASHLSGEREETQYF.

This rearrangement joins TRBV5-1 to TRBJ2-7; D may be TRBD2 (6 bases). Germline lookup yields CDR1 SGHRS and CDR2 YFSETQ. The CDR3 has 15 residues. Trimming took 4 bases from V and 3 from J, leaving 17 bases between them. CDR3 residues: CASSEKPGLNYEQYF. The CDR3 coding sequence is TGCGCCAGCAGCGAGAAGCCGGGACTGAACTACGAGCAGTACTTC. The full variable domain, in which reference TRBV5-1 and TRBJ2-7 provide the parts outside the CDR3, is KAGVTQTPRYLIKTRGQQVTLSCSPISGHRSVSWYQQTPGQGLQFLFEYFSETQRNKGNFPGRFSGRQFSNSRSEMNVSTLELGDSALYLCASSEKPGLNYEQYFGPGTRLTVT.

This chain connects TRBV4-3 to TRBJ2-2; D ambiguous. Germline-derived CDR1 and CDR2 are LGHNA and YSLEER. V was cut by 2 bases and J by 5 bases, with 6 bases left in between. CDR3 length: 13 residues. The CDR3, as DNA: TGCGCCAGCAGCCAAAGCCGAACCGGGGAGCTGTTTTTT. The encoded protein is CASSQSRTGELFF.

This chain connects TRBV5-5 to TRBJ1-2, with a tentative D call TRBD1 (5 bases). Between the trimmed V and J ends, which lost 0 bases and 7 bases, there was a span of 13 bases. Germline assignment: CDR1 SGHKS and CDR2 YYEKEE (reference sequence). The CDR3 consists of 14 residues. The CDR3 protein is CASSLGRAVGGYTF. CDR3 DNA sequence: TGTGCCAGCAGCTTGGGCAGGGCGGTTGGTGGCTACACCTTC.

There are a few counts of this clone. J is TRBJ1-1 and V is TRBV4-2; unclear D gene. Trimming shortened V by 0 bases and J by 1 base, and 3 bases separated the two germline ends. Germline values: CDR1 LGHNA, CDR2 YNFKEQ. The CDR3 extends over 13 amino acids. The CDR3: CASSQDRNTEAFF. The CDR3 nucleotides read TGTGCCAGCAGCCAAGACAGGAACACTGAAGCTTTCTTT.

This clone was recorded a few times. CDR3 nucleotide sequence: TGTGCCAGCATTTCCGGTCGGGATAGCAATCAGCCCCAGCATTTT. This encodes CASISGRDSNQPQHF. The chain recombines TRBV6-4 with TRBJ1-5; D uncertain. Between the trimmed V and J ends, which lost 7 bases and 0 bases, there was a span of 13 bases. In germline, CDR1 is MRHNA, CDR2 SNTAGT. The CDR3 sequence is 15 residues long.

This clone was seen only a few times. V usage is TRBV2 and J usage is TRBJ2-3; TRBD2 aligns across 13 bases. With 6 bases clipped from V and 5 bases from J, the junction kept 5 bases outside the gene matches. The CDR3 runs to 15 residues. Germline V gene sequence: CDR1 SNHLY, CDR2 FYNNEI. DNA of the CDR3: TGTGCCAGCAGACTAGCGGGGGGGCCCGGAGATACGCAGTATTTT. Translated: CASRLAGGPGDTQYF.

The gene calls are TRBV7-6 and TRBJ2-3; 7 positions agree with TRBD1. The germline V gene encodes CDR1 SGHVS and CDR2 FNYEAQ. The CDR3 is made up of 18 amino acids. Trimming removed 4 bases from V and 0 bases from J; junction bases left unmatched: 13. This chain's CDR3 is CASSSPKDRLTSTDTQYF. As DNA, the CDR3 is TGTGCCAGCAGCTCCCCGAAGGACAGGTTAACTAGCACAGATACGCAGTATTTT. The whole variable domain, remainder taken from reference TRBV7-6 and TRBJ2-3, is GAGVSQSPRYKVTKRGQDVALRCDPISGHVSLYWYRQALGQGPEFLTYFNYEAQQDKSGLPNDRFSAERPEGSISTLTIQRTEQRDSAMYRCASSSPKDRLTSTDTQYFGPGTRLTVL.

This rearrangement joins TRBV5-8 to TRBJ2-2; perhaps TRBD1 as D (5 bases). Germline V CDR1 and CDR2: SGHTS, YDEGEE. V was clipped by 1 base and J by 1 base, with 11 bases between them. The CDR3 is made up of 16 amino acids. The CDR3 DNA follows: TGTGCCAGCAGCTTGAGGGGCCGTCAGAACACCGGGGAGCTGTTTTTT. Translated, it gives CASSLRGRQNTGELFF.

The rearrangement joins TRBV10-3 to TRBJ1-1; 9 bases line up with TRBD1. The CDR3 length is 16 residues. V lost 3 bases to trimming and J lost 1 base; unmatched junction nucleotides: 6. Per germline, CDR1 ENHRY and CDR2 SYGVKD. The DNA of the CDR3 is TGTGCCATCAGTGAAAGCTTGGGACAGGGGAACACTGAAGCTTTCTTT. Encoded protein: CAISESLGQGNTEAFF.

The CDR3 DNA reads as TGTGCCACCCGTCGAGGCCAGGGTGAGAATCAGCCCCAGCATTTT. Translated, it gives CATRRGQGENQPQHF. V is TRBV27 and J is TRBJ1-5, with a tentative D call TRBD1 (5 bases). The CDR3 is 15 amino acids. V was cut by 10 bases and J by 4 bases, with 20 bases left in between. Germline assignment: CDR1 MNHEY and CDR2 SMNVEV (reference sequence).

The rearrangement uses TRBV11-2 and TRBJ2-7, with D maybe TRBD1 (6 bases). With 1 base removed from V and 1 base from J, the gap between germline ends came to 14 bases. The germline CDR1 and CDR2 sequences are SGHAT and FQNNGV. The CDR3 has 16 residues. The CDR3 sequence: CASSLGNRVASYEQYF. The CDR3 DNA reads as TGTGCCAGCAGCTTAGGCAACAGGGTGGCGTCCTACGAGCAGTACTTC.

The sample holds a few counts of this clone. CDR3 sequence reads: CASTKKRTGPATNEKLFF. CDR3 coding DNA: TGTGCCAGCACCAAGAAAAGGACAGGGCCAGCAACTAATGAAAAACTGTTTTTT. V is TRBV9 and J is TRBJ1-4, with 8 bases aligning to TRBD1. The trim removed 6 bases at V and 0 bases at J, leaving 13 bases unmatched. CDR3 length: 18 amino acids. Germline-derived CDR1 and CDR2 are SGDLS and YYNGEE.

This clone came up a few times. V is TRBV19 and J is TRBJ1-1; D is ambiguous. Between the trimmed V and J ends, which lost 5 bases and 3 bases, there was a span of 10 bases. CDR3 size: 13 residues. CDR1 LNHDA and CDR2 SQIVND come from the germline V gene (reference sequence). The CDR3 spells CASSLTGDTEAFF. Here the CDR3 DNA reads TGTGCCAGTAGTCTGACCGGAGACACTGAAGCTTTCTTT.

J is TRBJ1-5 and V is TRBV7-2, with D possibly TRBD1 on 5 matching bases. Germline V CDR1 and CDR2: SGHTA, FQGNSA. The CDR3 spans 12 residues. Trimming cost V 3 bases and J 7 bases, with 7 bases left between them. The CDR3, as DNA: TGTGCCAGCAGCTTGGGGGGGCAGCCCCAGCATTTT. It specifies CASSLGGQPQHF. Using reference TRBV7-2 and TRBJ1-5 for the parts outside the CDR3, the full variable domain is GAGVSQSPSNKVTEKGKDVELRCDPISGHTALYWYRQSLGQGLEFLIYFQGNSAPDKSGLPSDRFSAERTGGSVSTLTIQRTQQEDSAVYLCASSLGGQPQHFGDGTRLSIL.

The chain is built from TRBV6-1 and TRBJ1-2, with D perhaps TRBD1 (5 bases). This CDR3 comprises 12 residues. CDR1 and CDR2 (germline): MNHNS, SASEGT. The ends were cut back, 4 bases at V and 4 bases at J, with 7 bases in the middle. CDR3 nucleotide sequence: TGTGCCAGCAGTGCAGGGTTCTATGGCTACACCTTC. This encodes CASSAGFYGYTF.